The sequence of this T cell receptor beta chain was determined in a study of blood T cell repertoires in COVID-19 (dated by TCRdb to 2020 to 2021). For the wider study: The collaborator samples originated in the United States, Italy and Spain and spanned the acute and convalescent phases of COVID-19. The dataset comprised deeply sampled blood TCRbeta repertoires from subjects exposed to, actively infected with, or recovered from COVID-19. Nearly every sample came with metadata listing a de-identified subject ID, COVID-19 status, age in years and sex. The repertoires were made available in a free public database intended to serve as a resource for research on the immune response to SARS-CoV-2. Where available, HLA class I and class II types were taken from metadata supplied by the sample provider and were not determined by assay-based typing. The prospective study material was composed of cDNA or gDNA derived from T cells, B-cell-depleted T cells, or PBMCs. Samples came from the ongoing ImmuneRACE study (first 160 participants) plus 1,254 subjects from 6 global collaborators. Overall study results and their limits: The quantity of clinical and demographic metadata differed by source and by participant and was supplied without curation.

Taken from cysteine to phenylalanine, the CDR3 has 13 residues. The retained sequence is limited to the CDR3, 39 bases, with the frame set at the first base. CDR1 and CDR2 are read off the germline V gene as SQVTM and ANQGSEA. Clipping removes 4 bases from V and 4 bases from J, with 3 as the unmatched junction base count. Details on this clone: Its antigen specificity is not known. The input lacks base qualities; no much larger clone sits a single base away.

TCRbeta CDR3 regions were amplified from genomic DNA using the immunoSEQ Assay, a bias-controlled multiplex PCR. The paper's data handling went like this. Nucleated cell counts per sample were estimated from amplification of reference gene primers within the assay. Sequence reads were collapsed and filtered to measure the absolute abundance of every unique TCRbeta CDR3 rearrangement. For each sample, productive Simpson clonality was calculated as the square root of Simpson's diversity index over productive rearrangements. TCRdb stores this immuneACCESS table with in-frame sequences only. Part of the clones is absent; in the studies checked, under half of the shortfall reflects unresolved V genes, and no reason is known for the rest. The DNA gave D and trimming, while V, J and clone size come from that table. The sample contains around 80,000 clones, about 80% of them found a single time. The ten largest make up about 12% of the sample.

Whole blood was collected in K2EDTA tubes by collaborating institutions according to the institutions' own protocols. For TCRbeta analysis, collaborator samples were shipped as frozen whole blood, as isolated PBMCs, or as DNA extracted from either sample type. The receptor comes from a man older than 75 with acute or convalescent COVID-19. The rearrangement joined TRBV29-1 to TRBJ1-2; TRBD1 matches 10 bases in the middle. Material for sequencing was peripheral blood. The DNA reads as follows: TGCAGCGTTGGGACAGGGGGTAGCTATGGCTACACCTTC. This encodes CSVGTGGSYGYTF.